This T cell receptor beta chain was retrieved from a study of T cells expressing NK-cell markers. Following a re-call of the 5' RACE reads, TCRdb has one entry per CDR3 protein and lacks DNA. Its table records 300,000 to 450,000 distinct CDR3 sequences. The CDR3 covers 15 residues. Germline CDR1 reads SGHVS; CDR2 reads FNYEAQ. This TCR was sampled from a man between 18 and 69 years old in good health. Sequencing was done on a sample of blood T cells: a sorted CD56 or NKG2C T cell subset, CD4+ or CD8+ T cells, or bulk PBMC T cells (not recorded which). The rearrangement uses TRBV7-6 and TRBJ1-6; the TCRdb D gene call, TRBD1, has no DNA to confirm it. The CDR3 sequence: CASSLRDREMSPLHF.